This T cell receptor (beta chain) was retrieved from a study of technical replicates of blood from a few donors. Profiled with immunoSEQ multiplex PCR; TCRdb holds only in-frame clones, not every one. The table lists around 67,000 clones, roughly 89% of them singletons. Trimming took off 10 bases at V and 4 bases at J, with 4 bases between the two ends. This CDR3 is built from 10 residues. Germline CDR1 reads SEHNR; CDR2 reads FQNEAQ (reference sequence). The receptor's source is a human donor in good health. This rearrangement joins TRBV7-9 to TRBJ2-2, with D hard to call. The sample was T cells isolated from PBMCs. CDR3 amino acids: CATSTGELFF. CDR3 DNA: TGTGCCACATCCACCGGGGAGCTGTTTTTT.